These 18 T cell receptor beta chains share one sample of origin, sequenced in a study of read filtering for tumor transcriptome and immune sequencing. This library used roughly 370 ng RNA and molecular barcoded adaptors spanning alpha/delta and beta/gamma chains. One entry per CDR3 protein, called by TCRdb with MiXCR from the reads. The sample shows tens of thousands of distinct CDR3 sequences, approximately 21% of them seen only once. Sequencing input: a population of CD138-negative cells sorted from bone marrow. These receptors were collected from a donor aged 40 or older with multiple myeloma.

With respect to this clonotype: Since a much larger clone is just one base distant, this may be a read error. The V gene is TRBV29-1, the J gene TRBJ2-1, with D possibly being TRBD2 (5 bases). This CDR3 is 15 amino acids long. CDR1 and CDR2 (germline): SQVTM, ANQGSEA. CDR3 amino acids: CSVEGADWLYNGQFF. DNA for the CDR3: TGCAGCGTTGAGGGTGCGGACTGGTTATACAATGGGCAGTTCTTC.

In this sample, this clonotype turned up many times. The chain has TRBV27 and TRBJ2-7; a weak D match, TRBD2 (6 bases). The germline V gene encodes CDR1 MNHEY and CDR2 SMNVEV (reference sequence). V shed 6 bases and J shed 0 bases, with 15 bases lying between them. The CDR3 sequence is 15 residues long. As DNA, the CDR3 is TGTGCCAGCAGCCCCTCCCCGGGACTCTCCTACGAGCAGTACTTC. Translated: CASSPSPGLSYEQYF.

This rearrangement joins TRBV18 to TRBJ1-1, with 7 bases fitting TRBD1. J was trimmed by 2 bases and V by 6 bases; bases with no gene match: 15. Germline V gives CDR1 KGHSH, CDR2 LQKENI. The CDR3 spans 17 residues. DNA for the CDR3: TGTGCCAGCTCCCCAGGGGAGGGGGCGTTCGGAAACACTGAAGCTTTCTTT. This sequence encodes CASSPGEGAFGNTEAFF. Full variable domain (rest looked up from reference TRBV18 and TRBJ1-1): NAGVMQNPRHLVRRRGQEARLRCSPMKGHSHVYWYRQLPEEGLKFMVYLQKENIIDESGMPKERFSAEFPKEGPSILRIQQVVRGDSAAYFCASSPGEGAFGNTEAFFGQGTRLTVV.

The CDR3 is CASSYVRRSGEQFF. In DNA form, the CDR3 reads TGTGCCAGCAGTTACGTCCGACGCTCTGGTGAGCAGTTCTTC. The gene calls are TRBV6-2 or TRBV6-3 and TRBJ2-1; no firm D call. V gave up 2 bases and J gave up 9 bases, with 14 bases separating them. CDR1 MNHEY and CDR2 SVGEGT come from the germline V gene. The CDR3 totals 14 residues.

In its sample, this clonotype was seen many times. The chain uses TRBV6-6 and TRBJ2-3; 10 nucleotides match TRBD2. The CDR3 is 14 amino acids. After removal of 9 bases from V and 2 bases from J, the junction contained 5 bases not matched to a gene. From germline, CDR1 is MNHNY and CDR2 SVGAGI (reference sequence). CDR3 region: CASERGGPTDTQYF. CDR3 in DNA: TGTGCCAGTGAGCGGGGGGGTCCCACAGATACGCAGTATTTT.

This clonotype was seen a handful of times. The junction departs from germline at one end; a sequencing error may be responsible. The chain carries TRBV7-2 and TRBJ2-4; 7 bases are shared with TRBD1. Germline CDR1 and CDR2: SGHTA and FQGNSA. The CDR3 consists of 14 residues. CDR3 coding DNA: TGTGCCAGCAGCAAAGACGTCCGGGACAGCCGGTTGAACTTC. This codes for CASSKDVRDSRLNF.

A note on this clonotype: This may come from a read error, since a much larger clone is one base off. This chain uses TRBV20-1 with TRBJ1-1, with no clear D. The germline CDR1 and CDR2 sequences are DFQATT and SNEGSKA (reference sequence). The length of the CDR3 is 18 residues. V lost 5 bases, J lost 6 bases, and 31 bases lay in between. This CDR3 reads CSAGLRTGFLVTYPEAFF. Written as DNA, the CDR3 is TGCAGTGCTGGACTACGTACCGGTTTCTTGGTCACTTACCCTGAAGCTTTCTTT.

To note about this clonotype: It may be a read error: a sequence one base away is much more abundant. The chain employs TRBV4-1 and TRBJ2-5; D may correspond to TRBD1 or TRBD2 (5 bases each). V lost 3 bases and J lost 7, with 9 bases in between. Germline V gene sequence: CDR1 MGHRA, CDR2 YSYEKL. This CDR3 has 12 residues. CDR3 in DNA: TGCGCCAGCAGCCACGGGGCGCGGACCCAGTACTTC. The encoded protein is CASSHGARTQYF.

This clonotype was counted ten times or more. The chain employs TRBV7-2 and TRBJ1-5, with unresolved D. CDR1 and CDR2 from the germline V gene are SGHTA and FQGNSA. This CDR3 region has 15 residues. V lost 0 bases to trimming and J lost 3 bases, with 9 bases between them. The CDR3 reads CASSLASRINQPQHF. The CDR3 DNA sequence: TGTGCCAGCAGCTTAGCATCCAGGATCAATCAGCCCCAGCATTTT.

This clonotype was seen many times. The chain has TRBV2 and TRBJ2-3, with D maybe TRBD1 (6 bases). The CDR3 extends over 14 amino acids. CDR1 SNHLY and CDR2 FYNNEI come from the germline V gene. V was clipped by 5 bases and J by 4 bases, with 13 bases between them. CDR3 in DNA: TGTGCCAGCAGTACCGGACAGCCAGCAGATACGCAGTATTTT. This gives the protein CASSTGQPADTQYF.

A remark on this clonotype: This could be a read error, since a much larger clone is one nucleotide away. The rearrangement uses TRBV29-1 and TRBJ1-1, with 8 bases identical to TRBD1. CDR1 SQVTM and CDR2 ANQGSEA come from the germline V gene. The CDR3 is 15 amino acids. The chain's CDR3 is CSVVRQGQSNTEASF. In nucleotides, the CDR3 is TGCAGCGTTGTAAGACAGGGGCAATCGAACACTGAAGCTTCCTTT.

This clonotype was picked up a small number of times. The V call is TRBV28, the J call TRBJ1-1; 7 bases map to TRBD1. Germline CDR1 is MDHEN and CDR2 is SYDVKM. CDR3 length: 13 amino acids. Trimming at V came to 6 bases and at J to 5 bases, leaving 6 bases not matched to a gene. CDR3 amino acids: CASRETGVTEAFF. The CDR3 coding sequence is TGTGCCAGCAGGGAAACAGGGGTGACTGAAGCTTTCTTT. The full variable domain, its missing parts supplied by reference TRBV28 and TRBJ1-1, is DVKVTQSSRYLVKRTGEKVFLECVQDMDHENMFWYRQDPGLGLRLIYFSYDVKMKEKGDIPEGYSVSREKKERFSLILESASTNQTSMYLCASRETGVTEAFFGQGTRLTVV.

With regard to this clonotype: A much larger clonotype is one base distant, so this may be a read error. The V and J genes are TRBV28 and TRBJ1-5, with D perhaps TRBD1 (6 bases). The CDR3 has 18 residues. V was clipped by 1 base and J by 5 bases, with 21 bases between them. Germline V lookup: CDR1 MDHEN, CDR2 SYDVKM. DNA of the CDR3: TGTGCCAGCAGTTTATTCTCTATCCGGGGGCGAGACGATCAGCCCCAGCATTTT. Its translation: CASSLFSIRGRDDQPQHF.

This clonotype was recorded many times. The genes are TRBV30 and TRBJ2-3, with TRBD2 matching over 7 bases. Unmatched junction bases numbered 5, after V lost 0 bases and J lost 2 bases. CDR1 GTSNPN and CDR2 SVGIG come from the germline V gene (reference sequence). This CDR3 comprises 15 residues. The CDR3: CAWSVQRGSTDTQYF. The CDR3 DNA reads as TGTGCCTGGAGTGTCCAGCGGGGATCCACAGATACGCAGTATTTT.

This clonotype was recorded only once. Without the conserved terminal phenylalanine or tryptophan, this CDR3 likely stems from a read error. No DNA is shown, since the ends of the CDR3 on it are uncertain; the CDR3 is the one TCRdb lists. The chain combines TRBV12-3 or TRBV12-4 with TRBJ2-1; whether TRBD1, the table's D call, matches the DNA was not checked. The CDR3 spans 16 residues, counting both ends. The CDR3 loop reads CASSSKGQSSYNEQSL.

This chain joins TRBV5-4 and TRBJ1-2; 10 nucleotides align to TRBD1. After removal of 4 bases from V and 8 bases from J, the junction contained 11 bases not matched to a gene. The CDR3 consists of 15 residues. CDR1 is SGHNT and CDR2 is YYREEE in the germline V gene (reference sequence). CDR3 protein: CASSPTRQGAQGYTF. The CDR3, as DNA: TGTGCCAGCAGCCCAACTCGACAGGGGGCGCAAGGCTACACCTTC.

This clonotype was found a few times. The CDR3: CSVAGQGARGYTF. CDR3 in DNA: TGCAGCGTTGCGGGACAGGGGGCAAGGGGCTACACCTTC. The V gene is TRBV29-1, the J gene TRBJ1-2; TRBD1 matches at 12 bases. Per the germline V gene, CDR1 is SQVTM and CDR2 is ANQGSEA. The CDR3 spans 13 residues. The V gene end was trimmed by 4 bases and the J gene end by 8 bases; junction bases not matched to a gene: 5.

The chain links TRBV27 to TRBJ2-7; D tentatively fits TRBD1 or TRBD2 (5 bases each). With 6 bases removed from V and 2 bases from J, the gap between germline ends came to 20 bases. Germline V CDR1 and CDR2: MNHEY, SMNVEV (reference sequence). The CDR3 is made up of 16 amino acids. CDR3 in amino acids: CASSPGPPLNPYEQYF. For the CDR3, the DNA is TGTGCCAGCAGCCCGGGACCACCTTTGAACCCCTACGAGCAGTACTTC.